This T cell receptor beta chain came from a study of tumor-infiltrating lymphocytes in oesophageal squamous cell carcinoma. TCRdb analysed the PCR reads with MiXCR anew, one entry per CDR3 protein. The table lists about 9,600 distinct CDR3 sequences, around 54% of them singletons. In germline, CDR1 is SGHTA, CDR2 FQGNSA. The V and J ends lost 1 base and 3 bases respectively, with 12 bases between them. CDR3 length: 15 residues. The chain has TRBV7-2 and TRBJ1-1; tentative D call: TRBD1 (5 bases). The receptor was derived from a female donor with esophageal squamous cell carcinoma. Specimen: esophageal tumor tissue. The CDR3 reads CASSLEGLQDTEAFF. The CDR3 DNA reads TGTGCCAGCAGCTTAGAAGGGTTACAGGACACTGAAGCTTTCTTT.